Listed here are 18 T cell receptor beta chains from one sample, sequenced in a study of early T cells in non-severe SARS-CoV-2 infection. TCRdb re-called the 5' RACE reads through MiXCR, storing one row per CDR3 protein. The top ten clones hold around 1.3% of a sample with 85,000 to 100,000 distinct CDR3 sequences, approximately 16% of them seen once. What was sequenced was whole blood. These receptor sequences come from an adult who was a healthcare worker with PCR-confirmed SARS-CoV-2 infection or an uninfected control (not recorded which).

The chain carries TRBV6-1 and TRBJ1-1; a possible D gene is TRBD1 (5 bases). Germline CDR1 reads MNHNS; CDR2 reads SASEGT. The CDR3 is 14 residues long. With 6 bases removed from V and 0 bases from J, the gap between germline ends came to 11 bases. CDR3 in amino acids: CASRDSRMNTEAFF. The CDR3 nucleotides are TGTGCCAGCAGAGACAGTCGCATGAACACTGAAGCTTTCTTT.

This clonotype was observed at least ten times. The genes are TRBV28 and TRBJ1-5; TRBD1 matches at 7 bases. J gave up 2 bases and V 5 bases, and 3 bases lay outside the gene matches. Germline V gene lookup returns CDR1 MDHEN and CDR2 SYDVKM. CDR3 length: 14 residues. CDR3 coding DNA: TGTGCCAGCAGTGCCGACAGGGGCAATCAGCCCCAGCATTTT. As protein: CASSADRGNQPQHF.

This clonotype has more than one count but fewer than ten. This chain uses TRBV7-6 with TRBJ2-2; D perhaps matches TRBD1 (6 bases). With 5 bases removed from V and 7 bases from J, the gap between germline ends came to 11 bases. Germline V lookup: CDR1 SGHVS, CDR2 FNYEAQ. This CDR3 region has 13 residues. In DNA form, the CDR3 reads TGTGCCAGCAGCCCTCAGGGGTACGGGGAGCTGTTTTTT. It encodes CASSPQGYGELFF.

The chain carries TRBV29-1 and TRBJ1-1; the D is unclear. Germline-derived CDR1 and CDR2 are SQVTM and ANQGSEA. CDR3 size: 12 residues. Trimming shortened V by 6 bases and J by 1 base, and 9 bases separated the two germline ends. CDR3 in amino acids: CSVFPRNTEAFF. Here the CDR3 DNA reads TGCAGCGTGTTTCCGAGGAACACTGAAGCTTTCTTT.

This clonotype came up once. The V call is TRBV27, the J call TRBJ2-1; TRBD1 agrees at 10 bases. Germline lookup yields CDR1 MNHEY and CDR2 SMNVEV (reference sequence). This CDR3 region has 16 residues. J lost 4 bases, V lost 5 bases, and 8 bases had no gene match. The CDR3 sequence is CASSRIGTGVYNEQFF. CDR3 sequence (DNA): TGTGCCAGCAGTCGTATTGGGACAGGGGTTTACAATGAGCAGTTCTTC.

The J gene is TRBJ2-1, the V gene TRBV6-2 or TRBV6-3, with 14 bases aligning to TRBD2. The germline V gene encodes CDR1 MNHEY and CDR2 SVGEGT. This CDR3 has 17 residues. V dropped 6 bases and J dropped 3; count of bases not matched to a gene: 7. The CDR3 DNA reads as TGTGCCAGCAGACAAATGACTAGCGGGAGGGGCTACAATGAGCAGTTCTTC. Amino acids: CASRQMTSGRGYNEQFF.

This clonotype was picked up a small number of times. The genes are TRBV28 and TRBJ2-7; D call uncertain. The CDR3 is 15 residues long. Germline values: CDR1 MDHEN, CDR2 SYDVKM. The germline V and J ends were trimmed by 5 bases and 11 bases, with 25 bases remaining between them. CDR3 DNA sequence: TGTGCCAGCAGTAACTTCGGTGAAGCCCCCGGTCACGAGTACTTC. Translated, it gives CASSNFGEAPGHEYF.

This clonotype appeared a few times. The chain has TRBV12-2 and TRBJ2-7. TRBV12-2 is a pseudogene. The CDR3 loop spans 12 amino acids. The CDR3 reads CASRLLIYEQYF. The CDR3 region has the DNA TGTGCAAGTCGCCTCTTGATCTACGAGCAGTACTTC.

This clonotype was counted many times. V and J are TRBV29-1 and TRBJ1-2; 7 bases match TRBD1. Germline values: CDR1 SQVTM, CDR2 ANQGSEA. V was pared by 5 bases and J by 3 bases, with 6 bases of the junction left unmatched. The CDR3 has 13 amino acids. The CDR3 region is CSVKTGSDYGYTF. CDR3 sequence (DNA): TGCAGCGTTAAGACAGGGTCTGACTATGGCTACACCTTC.

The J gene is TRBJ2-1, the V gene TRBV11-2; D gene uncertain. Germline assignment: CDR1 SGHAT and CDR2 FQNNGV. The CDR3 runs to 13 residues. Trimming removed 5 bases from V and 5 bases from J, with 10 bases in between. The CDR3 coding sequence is TGTGCCAGCAGCCCCGGGCTAAACAATGAGCAGTTCTTC. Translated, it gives CASSPGLNNEQFF. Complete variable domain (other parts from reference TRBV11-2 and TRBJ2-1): EAGVAQSPRYKIIEKRQSVAFWCNPISGHATLYWYQQILGQGPKLLIQFQNNGVVDDSQLPKDRFSAERLKGVDSTLKIQPAKLEDSAVYLCASSPGLNNEQFFGPGTRLTVL.

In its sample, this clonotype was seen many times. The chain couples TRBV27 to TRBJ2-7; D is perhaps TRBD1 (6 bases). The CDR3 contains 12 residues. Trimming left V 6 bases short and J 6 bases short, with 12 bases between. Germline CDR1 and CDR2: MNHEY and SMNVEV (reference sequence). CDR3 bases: TGTGCCAGCAGCAAACAGGGCGCCGAGCAGTACTTC. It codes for CASSKQGAEQYF.

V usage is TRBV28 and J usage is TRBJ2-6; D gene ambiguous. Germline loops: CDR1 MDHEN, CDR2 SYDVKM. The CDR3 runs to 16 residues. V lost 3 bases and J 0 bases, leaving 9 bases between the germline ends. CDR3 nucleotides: TGTGCCAGCAGTTTTCGCAGTCTCTCTGGGGCCAACGTCCTGACTTTC. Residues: CASSFRSLSGANVLTF.

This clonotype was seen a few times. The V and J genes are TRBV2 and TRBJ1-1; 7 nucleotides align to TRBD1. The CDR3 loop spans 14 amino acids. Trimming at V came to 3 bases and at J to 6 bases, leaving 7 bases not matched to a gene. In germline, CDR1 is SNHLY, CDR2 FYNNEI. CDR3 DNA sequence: TGTGCCAGCAGTGAGGTCAGGGGGGCGGCTGAAGCTTTCTTT. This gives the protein CASSEVRGAAEAFF.

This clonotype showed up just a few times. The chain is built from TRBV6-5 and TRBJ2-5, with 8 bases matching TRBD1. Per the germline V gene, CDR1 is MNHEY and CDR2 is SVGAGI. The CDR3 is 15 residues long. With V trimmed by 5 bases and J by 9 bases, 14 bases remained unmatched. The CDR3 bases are TGTGCCAGCAGTGTTGGGACAGGTGATCCAAGGGCCCAGTACTTC. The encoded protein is CASSVGTGDPRAQYF.

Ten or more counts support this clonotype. CDR3 amino acids: CASSQEAGASGANVLTF. The CDR3 nucleotides read TGCGCCAGCAGCCAAGAAGCAGGGGCGTCTGGGGCCAACGTCCTGACTTTC. The chain has TRBV4-3 and TRBJ2-6, with D maybe TRBD1 (6 bases). The germline V gene has CDR1 LGHNA and CDR2 YSLEER. The CDR3 spans 17 residues. V lost 0 bases and J lost 1, with 10 bases in between.

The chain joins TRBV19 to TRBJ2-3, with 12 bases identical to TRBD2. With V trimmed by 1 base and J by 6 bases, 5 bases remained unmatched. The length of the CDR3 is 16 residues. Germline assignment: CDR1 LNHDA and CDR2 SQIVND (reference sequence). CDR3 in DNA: TGTGCCAGTAGTATAGGACTAGCGGGAGAATATGATACGCAGTATTTT. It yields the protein CASSIGLAGEYDTQYF.

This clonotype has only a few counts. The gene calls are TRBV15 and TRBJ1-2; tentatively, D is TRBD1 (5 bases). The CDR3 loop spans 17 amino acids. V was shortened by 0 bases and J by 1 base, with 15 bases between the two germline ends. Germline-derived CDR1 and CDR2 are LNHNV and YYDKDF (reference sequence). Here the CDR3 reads CATSRESRRRGNYGYTF. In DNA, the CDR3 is TGTGCCACCAGCAGAGAGAGCCGGAGAAGGGGTAACTATGGCTACACCTTC.

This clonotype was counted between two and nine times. For the CDR3, the DNA is TGTGCCAGCACCTCGTCGACAGACTACGAGCAGTACTTC. Protein product: CASTSSTDYEQYF. V gene TRBV12-3 or TRBV12-4 combines with J gene TRBJ2-7, with D possibly being TRBD1 (5 bases). V lost 7 bases and J lost 3, with 13 bases in between. The CDR3 contains 13 residues.